This TCR beta chain was documented in a study of CD8+ T cells in alopecia areata. Study-wide background: The authors scored treated patients' severity by affected scalp percentage.

Comments on this clone: Its antigen is currently unknown.

Treatment indicated: oral pan-JAK inhibitor, 5-10 mg twice daily. Alopecia areata patients provided lesional scalp punch biopsies and peripheral blood. Cell sorting was applied to PBMCs, and CD4+ and CD8+ T cells were collected. RNA was extracted and reverse transcribed into cDNA as the sequencing template. TCRdb keeps only in-frame clones here, not all; method: immunoSEQ multiplex PCR. The sample yields 200,000 to 250,000 clones, around 66% seen once. The CDR3 contains 13 residues. CDR1 is MDHEN, CDR2 SYDVKM, per germline. V was clipped by 5 bases and J by 4 bases; unmatched bases: 1. Overall study findings and caveats: Many expanded lesional clones persisted in scalp and blood during tofacitinib.

The chain carries TRBV28 and TRBJ1-5, with 8 bases lining up with TRBD1. This sequence originates from a human donor with alopecia areata. The source material was CD4+ T cells sorted from blood, sampled at week 44, from a patient treated with tofacitinib. In DNA form, the CDR3 reads TGTGCCAGCAGTGACAGGGGTAATCAGCCCCAGCATTTT. Its translation: CASSDRGNQPQHF. Using reference TRBV28 and TRBJ1-5 for the parts outside the CDR3, the full variable domain is DVKVTQSSRYLVKRTGEKVFLECVQDMDHENMFWYRQDPGLGLRLIYFSYDVKMKEKGDIPEGYSVSREKKERFSLILESASTNQTSMYLCASSDRGNQPQHFGDGTRLSIL.